This passage covers 12 T cell receptor beta chains from one sample sequenced in a study of shared clonotypes between healthy human individuals. CD8 cells regarded as naive lacked CD45RO, were positively chosen for CCR7, and omitted terminally differentiated effector memory CD45RA+ cells. The table came from immunoSEQ multiplex PCR; TCRdb's copy has only in-frame clones and leaves some out. The sample shows approximately 2,200,000 clones, about 92% of them seen only once. Source material: naive CD8+ T cells from PBMCs. Source of these receptors: a young man in good health. Some clones in this sample may be carry-over from other donors' samples.

In its sample, this clone was seen once. The chain links TRBV10-1 to TRBJ2-6; the match to TRBD2 covers 8 bases. CDR1 is WNHNN, CDR2 SYGVQD, per germline (reference sequence). V dropped 5 bases and J dropped 2; count of bases not matched to a gene: 2. The CDR3 has 15 residues. CDR3 nucleotide sequence: TGCGCCAGCAGTCGGGGGGGGCCTGGGGCCAACGTCCTGACTTTC. Amino acid sequence: CASSRGGPGANVLTF.

This clone was seen only a few times. The rearrangement links TRBV30 to TRBJ1-5; possible D gene TRBD1, 5 bases. The CDR3 consists of 14 residues. The V and J ends lost 4 bases and 1 base respectively, with 11 bases between them. CDR1 GTSNPN and CDR2 SVGIG come from the germline V gene (reference sequence). The CDR3 loop is CAWTRDGSNQPQHF. In nucleotides, the CDR3 is TGTGCCTGGACCCGGGACGGAAGCAATCAGCCCCAGCATTTT.

The genes are TRBV7-2 and TRBJ2-1; 8 bases fit TRBD2. The V and J ends lost 5 bases and 4 bases, in that order; junction bases with no gene match: 4. CDR1 SGHTA and CDR2 FQGNSA come from the germline V gene. The CDR3 has 14 amino acids. The DNA of the CDR3 is TGTGCCAGCAGCACACCTAGCGGGTACAATGAGCAGTTCTTC. Its translation is CASSTPSGYNEQFF.

The chain has TRBV30 and TRBJ2-1, with D unresolved. Germline-derived CDR1 and CDR2 are GTSNPN and SVGIG (reference sequence). The length of the CDR3 is 11 residues. Trimming left V 7 bases short and J 4 bases short, with 8 bases between. The DNA of the CDR3 is TGTGCCTTGGGTGTATACAATGAGCAGTTCTTC. As protein: CALGVYNEQFF. The full variable domain, rest sourced from reference TRBV30 and TRBJ2-1, is SQTIHQWPATLVQPVGSPLSLECTVEGTSNPNLYWYRQAAGRGLQLLFYSVGIGQISSEVPQNLSASRPQDRQFILSSKKLLLSDSGFYLCALGVYNEQFFGPGTRLTVL.

This chain joins TRBV28 and TRBJ2-5; D gene uncertain. Trimming took off 2 bases at V and 0 bases at J, with 1 base between the two ends. CDR3 length: 12 amino acids. Germline V gene sequence: CDR1 MDHEN, CDR2 SYDVKM. The chain's CDR3 is CASSLHQETQYF. The CDR3 DNA sequence: TGTGCCAGCAGTTTACACCAAGAGACCCAGTACTTC.

This chain joins TRBV19 and TRBJ1-1, with D maybe TRBD1 (6 bases). This CDR3 is built from 13 residues. Germline lookup yields CDR1 LNHDA and CDR2 SQIVND (reference sequence). V was cut by 3 bases and J by 4 bases, with 9 bases left in between. CDR3 bases: TGTGCCAGTAGTATGACAGGCCTCACTGAAGCTTTCTTT. This translates into CASSMTGLTEAFF.

This chain links TRBV4-3 with TRBJ1-3, with D unresolved. The CDR3 is 14 residues long. CDR1 and CDR2 from the germline V gene are LGHNA and YSLEER. Deletions cut 0 bases from V and 4 bases from J, with 7 bases between. CDR3 residues: CASSQEGLGNTIYF. DNA of the CDR3: TGCGCCAGCAGCCAAGAAGGGCTAGGAAACACCATATATTTT.

CDR3 sequence (DNA): TGTGCCAGCAGCGAGGGAGGCTGGAAAAATGAGCAGTTCTTC. Translation gives CASSEGGWKNEQFF. The chain employs TRBV9 and TRBJ2-1; D is possibly TRBD2 (6 bases). Germline-derived CDR1 and CDR2 are SGDLS and YYNGEE. V was trimmed by 3 bases and J by 7 bases, leaving 14 bases between them. The CDR3 sequence is 14 residues long.

This clone was seen only once. CDR3 protein: CASSFGFGEAFF. CDR3 bases: TGTGCCAGCAGTTTTGGGTTTGGTGAAGCTTTCTTT. The chain links TRBV27 to TRBJ1-1, with D uncertain. Trimming cost V 3 bases and J 7 bases, with 9 bases left between them. The CDR3 covers 12 residues. Germline values: CDR1 MNHEY, CDR2 SMNVEV (reference sequence).

The V and J genes are TRBV5-1 and TRBJ1-4, with D possibly being TRBD1 (5 bases). The CDR3 sequence is 14 residues long. V was pared by 2 bases and J by 7 bases, with 12 bases between. The V gene's germline CDR1 is SGHRS and CDR2 YFSETQ. This chain's CDR3 is CASSFDRRIEKLFF. DNA for the CDR3: TGCGCCAGCAGCTTTGACAGAAGGATTGAAAAACTGTTTTTT.

The table lists this clone with a few counts. Other nucleotide sequences from this sample produce the same CDR3. The chain couples TRBV29-1 to TRBJ1-2, with D perhaps matching TRBD1 (6 bases). Germline lookup yields CDR1 SQVTM and CDR2 ANQGSEA. V lost 6 bases and J lost 4, with 12 bases in between. This CDR3 spans 12 amino acids. CDR3 nucleotides: TGCAGCGTGCCACAGGGTTTCTATGGCTACACCTTC. Its protein product is CSVPQGFYGYTF.

V is TRBV25-1 and J is TRBJ1-4, with TRBD1 matching 7 bases. The CDR3 runs to 14 residues. Germline V gene lookup returns CDR1 MGHDK and CDR2 SYGVNS. V lost 6 bases and J lost 5; bases outside the gene matches: 6. This CDR3 is CASREGAPNEKLFF. For the CDR3, the DNA is TGTGCCAGCAGAGAGGGGGCGCCGAATGAAAAACTGTTTTTT.